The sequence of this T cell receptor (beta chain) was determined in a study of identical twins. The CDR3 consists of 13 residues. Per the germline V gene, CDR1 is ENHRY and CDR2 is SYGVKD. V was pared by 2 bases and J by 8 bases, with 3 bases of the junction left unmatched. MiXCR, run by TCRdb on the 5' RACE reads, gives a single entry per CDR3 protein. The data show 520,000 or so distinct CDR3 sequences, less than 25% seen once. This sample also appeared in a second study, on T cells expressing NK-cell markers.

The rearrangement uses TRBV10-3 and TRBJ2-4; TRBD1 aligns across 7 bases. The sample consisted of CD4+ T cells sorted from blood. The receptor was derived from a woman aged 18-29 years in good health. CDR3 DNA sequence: TGTGCCATCAGTGAGACCGGGACAGACATTCAGTACTTC. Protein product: CAISETGTDIQYF.